The sequence of this T cell receptor beta chain was determined in a study of blood T cell repertoires in COVID-19 (dated by TCRdb to the early 2020s). Study-wide context: Samples from collaborators originated in the United States, Italy and Spain and spanned both the acute and convalescent phases of COVID-19. The material from the prospective study consisted of cDNA or gDNA derived from T cells, B-cell-depleted T cells, or PBMCs. Samples came from the ongoing ImmuneRACE study (first 160 participants) plus 1,254 subjects from 6 global collaborators. Subjects who had been exposed to COVID-19, were actively infected with it, or had recovered from it provided the deeply sampled blood TCRbeta repertoires that made up the dataset. A freely available public database, intended as a resource for researchers studying the immune response to SARS-CoV-2, is where the repertoires were released. Where HLA class I and class II types were available, the types were taken from metadata supplied by the sample provider, not from assay-based typing. The sample metadata nearly always contained a de-identified subject ID, COVID-19 status, age in years and sex. What the authors observed across the whole study: The quantity of clinical and demographic metadata differed by source and by participant and was supplied without curation.

Worth noting for this clone: Its target antigen remains unknown. No base-level quality is on record; no much larger clone is a single base apart.

Collaborating institutions collected whole blood in K2EDTA tubes following their own protocols. Collaborator samples were shipped for TCRbeta analysis as frozen whole blood, isolated PBMCs, or DNA extracted from either sample type. The immunoSEQ Assay, a bias-controlled multiplex PCR, was used to amplify TCRbeta CDR3 regions from genomic DNA. As for the original processing: Within the assay, amplification of reference gene primers was used to estimate how many nucleated cells each sample contained. To quantify the absolute abundance of each unique TCRbeta CDR3 rearrangement, sequence reads were collapsed and filtered. Productive Simpson clonality was computed per sample as the square root of Simpson's diversity index over productive rearrangements. This immuneACCESS table, as held by TCRdb, lists in-frame sequences with V and J called but not all clones. Of the missing ones, under half trace to an unresolved V gene in checked studies; the others have no known cause. That table is the source of V, J and clone size, and D and trimming were worked out from the DNA. This sample lists tens of thousands of clones; around nine tenths were detected once. The ten most abundant clones make up about a fifth of the sample.

The CDR1 and CDR2 encoded by the germline V gene are SGHDT and YYEEEE. Between the V and J ends, shortened by 7 bases and 4 bases respectively, the junction contains 24 bases. The CDR3 sequence holds 16 residues, the cysteine and phenylalanine included. Of the read, only the CDR3 DNA is kept; its 48 bases are in frame from base 1. Source material: peripheral blood. In this chain, TRBV5-6 is recombined with TRBJ2-7; the best D guess is TRBD2, with 6 bases matching. The receptor comes from a woman aged 45-65 years with active or convalescent COVID-19. Read as DNA, the sequence is TGTGCCAGCGGACGATCTGGGGGGAGTTCTGGGTACGAGCAGTACTTC. It translates as CASGRSGGSSGYEQYF.